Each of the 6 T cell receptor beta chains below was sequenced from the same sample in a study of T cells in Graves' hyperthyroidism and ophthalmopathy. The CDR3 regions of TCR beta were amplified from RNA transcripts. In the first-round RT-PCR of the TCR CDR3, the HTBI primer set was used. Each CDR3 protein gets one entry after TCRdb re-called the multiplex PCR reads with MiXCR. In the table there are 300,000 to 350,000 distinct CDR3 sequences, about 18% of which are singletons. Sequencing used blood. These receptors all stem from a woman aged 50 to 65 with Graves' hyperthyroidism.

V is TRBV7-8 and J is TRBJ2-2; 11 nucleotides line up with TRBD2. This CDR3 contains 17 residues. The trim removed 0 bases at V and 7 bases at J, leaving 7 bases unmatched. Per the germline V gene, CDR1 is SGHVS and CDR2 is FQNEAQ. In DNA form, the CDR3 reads TGTGCCAGCAGCTTAGCCCCTAGCGGGGGGTTGGGCGGGGAGCTGTTTTTT. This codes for CASSLAPSGGLGGELFF.

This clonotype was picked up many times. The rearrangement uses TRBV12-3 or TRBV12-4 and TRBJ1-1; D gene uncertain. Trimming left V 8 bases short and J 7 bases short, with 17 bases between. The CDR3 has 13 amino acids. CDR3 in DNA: TGTGCCAGCCGCAGGCGGGTTTCCGGTGAAGCTTTCTTT. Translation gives CASRRRVSGEAFF.

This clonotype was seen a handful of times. This chain's CDR3 is CASSAWTANYEQYV. The CDR3 region has the DNA TGTGCCAGCAGCGCGTGGACTGCCAACTACGAGCAGTACGTC. The V call is TRBV2, the J call TRBJ2-7; D is perhaps TRBD2 (5 bases). Germline CDR1 reads SNHLY; CDR2 reads FYNNEI. V lost 6 bases, J lost 3 bases, and 15 bases lay in between. CDR3 length equals 14 residues.

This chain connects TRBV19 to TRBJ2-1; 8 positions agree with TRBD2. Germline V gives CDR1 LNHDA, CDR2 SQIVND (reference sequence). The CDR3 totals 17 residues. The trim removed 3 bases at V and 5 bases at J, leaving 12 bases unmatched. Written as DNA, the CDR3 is TGTGCCAGTAGTATGTCGGGAGGGAGGAGGGCCCACAATGAGCAGTTCTTC. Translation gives CASSMSGGRRAHNEQFF.

Here the CDR3 reads CASSLGAKDTQYF. The CDR3 DNA reads TGCGCCAGCAGCTTGGGTGCCAAAGATACGCAGTATTTT. This chain uses TRBV5-1 with TRBJ2-3; the D is unclear. The CDR3 is 13 amino acids. Germline lookup yields CDR1 SGHRS and CDR2 YFSETQ. V was shortened by 0 bases and J by 5 bases, with 7 bases between the two germline ends.

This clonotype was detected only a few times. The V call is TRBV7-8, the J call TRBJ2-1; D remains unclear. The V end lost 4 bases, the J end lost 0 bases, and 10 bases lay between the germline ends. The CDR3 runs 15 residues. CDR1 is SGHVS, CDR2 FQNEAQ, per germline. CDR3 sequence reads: CASSSKRRSYNEQFF. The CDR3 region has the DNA TGTGCCAGCAGCTCCAAACGGCGCTCCTACAATGAGCAGTTCTTC.